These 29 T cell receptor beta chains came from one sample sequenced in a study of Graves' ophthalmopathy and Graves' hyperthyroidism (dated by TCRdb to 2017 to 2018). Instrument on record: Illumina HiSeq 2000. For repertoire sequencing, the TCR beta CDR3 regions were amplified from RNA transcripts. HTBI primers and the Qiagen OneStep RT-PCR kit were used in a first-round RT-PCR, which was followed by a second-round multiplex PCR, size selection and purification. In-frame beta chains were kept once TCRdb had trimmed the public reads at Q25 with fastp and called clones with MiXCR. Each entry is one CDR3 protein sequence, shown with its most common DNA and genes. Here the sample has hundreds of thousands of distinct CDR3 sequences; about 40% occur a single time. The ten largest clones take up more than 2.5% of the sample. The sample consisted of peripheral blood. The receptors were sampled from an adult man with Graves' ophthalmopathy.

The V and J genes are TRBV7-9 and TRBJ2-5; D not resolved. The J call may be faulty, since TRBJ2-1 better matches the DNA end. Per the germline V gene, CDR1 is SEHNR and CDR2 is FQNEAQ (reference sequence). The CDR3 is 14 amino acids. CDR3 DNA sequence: TGTGCCAGCAGCTTAGCGCGCACCCACGGTGAGCAGTTCTTC. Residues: CASSLARTHGEQFF.

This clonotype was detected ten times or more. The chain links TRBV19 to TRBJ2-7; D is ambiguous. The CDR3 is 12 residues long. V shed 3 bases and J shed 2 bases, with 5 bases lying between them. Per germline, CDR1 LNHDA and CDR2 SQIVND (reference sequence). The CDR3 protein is CASSMSPYEQYF. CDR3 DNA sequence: TGTGCCAGTAGTATGTCCCCCTACGAGCAGTACTTC. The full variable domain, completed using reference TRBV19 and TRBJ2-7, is DGGITQSPKYLFRKEGQNVTLSCEQNLNHDAMYWYRQDPGQGLRLIYYSQIVNDFQKGDIAEGYSVSREKKESFPLTVTSAQKNPTAFYLCASSMSPYEQYFGPGTRLTVT.

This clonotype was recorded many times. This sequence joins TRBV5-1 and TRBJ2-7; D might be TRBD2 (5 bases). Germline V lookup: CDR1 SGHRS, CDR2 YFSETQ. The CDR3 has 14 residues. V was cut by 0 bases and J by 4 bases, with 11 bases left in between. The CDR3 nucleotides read TGCGCCAGCAGCTTGGGCGGGTTTGAGTACGAGCAGTACTTC. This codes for CASSLGGFEYEQYF.

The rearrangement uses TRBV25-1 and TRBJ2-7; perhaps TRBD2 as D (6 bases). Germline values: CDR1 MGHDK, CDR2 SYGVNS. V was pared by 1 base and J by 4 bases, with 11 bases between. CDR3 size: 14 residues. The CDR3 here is CASSESGTAYEQYF. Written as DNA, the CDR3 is TGTGCCAGCAGTGAATCCGGGACTGCGTACGAGCAGTACTTC.

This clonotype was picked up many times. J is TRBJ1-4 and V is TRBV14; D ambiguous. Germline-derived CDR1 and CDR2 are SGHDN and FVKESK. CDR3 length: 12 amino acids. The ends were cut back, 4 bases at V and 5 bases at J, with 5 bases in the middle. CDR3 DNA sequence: TGTGCCAGCAGCCGCCCAAATGAAAAACTGTTTTTT. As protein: CASSRPNEKLFF.

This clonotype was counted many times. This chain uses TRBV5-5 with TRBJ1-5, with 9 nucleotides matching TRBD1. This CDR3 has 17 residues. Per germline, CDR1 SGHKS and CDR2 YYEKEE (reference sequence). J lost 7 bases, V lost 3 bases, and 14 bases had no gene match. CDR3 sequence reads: CASSWNPGGQGGQPQHF. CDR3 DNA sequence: TGTGCCAGCAGCTGGAACCCTGGGGGACAGGGAGGCCAGCCCCAGCATTTT. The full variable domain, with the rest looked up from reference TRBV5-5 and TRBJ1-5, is DAGVTQSPTHLIKTRGQQVTLRCSPISGHKSVSWYQQVLGQGPQFIFQYYEKEERGRGNFPDRFSARQFPNYSSELNVNALLLGDSALYLCASSWNPGGQGGQPQHFGDGTRLSIL.

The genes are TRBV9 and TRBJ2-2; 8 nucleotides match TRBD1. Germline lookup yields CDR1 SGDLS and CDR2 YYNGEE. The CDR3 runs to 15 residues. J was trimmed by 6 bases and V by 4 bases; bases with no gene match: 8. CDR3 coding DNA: TGTGCCAGCAGCCCCGGGACAGGTGCGGCCGGGGAGCTGTTTTTT. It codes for CASSPGTGAAGELFF.

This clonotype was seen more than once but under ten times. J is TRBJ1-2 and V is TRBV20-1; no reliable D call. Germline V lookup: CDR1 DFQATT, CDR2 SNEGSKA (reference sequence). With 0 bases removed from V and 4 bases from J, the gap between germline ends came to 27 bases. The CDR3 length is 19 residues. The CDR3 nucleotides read TGCAGTGCTAGAGATAGGGCCCCCCCGAACAGTCCTTCTGGCTATGGCTACACCTTC. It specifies CSARDRAPPNSPSGYGYTF.

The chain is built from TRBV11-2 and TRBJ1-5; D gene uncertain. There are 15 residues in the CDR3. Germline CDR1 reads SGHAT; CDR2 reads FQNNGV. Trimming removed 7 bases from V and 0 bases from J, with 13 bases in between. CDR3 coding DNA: TGTGCCAGCAACGCCACTCCAGCTAGCAATCAGCCCCAGCATTTT. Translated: CASNATPASNQPQHF.

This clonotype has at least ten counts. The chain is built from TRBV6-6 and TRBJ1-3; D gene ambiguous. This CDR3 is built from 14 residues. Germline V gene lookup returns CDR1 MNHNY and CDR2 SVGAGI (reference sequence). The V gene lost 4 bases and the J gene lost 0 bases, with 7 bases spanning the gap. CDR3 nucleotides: TGTGCCAGCAGTTCCATGGGCTCTGGAAACACCATATATTTT. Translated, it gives CASSSMGSGNTIYF.

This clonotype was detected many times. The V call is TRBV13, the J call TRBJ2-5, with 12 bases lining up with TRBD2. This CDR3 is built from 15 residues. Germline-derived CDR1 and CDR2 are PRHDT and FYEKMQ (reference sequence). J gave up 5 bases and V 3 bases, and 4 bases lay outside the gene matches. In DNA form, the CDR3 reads TGTGCCAGCAGCTTTTTGACTAGCGGGGGTGAGACCCAGTACTTC. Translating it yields CASSFLTSGGETQYF.

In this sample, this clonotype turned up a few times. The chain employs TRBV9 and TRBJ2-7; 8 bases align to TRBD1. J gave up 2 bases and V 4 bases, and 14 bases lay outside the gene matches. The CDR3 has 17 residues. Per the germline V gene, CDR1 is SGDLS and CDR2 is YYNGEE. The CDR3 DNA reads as TGTGCCAGCAGCCAAATTCCCGGGACAGGAAACACCTACGAGCAGTACTTC. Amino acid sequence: CASSQIPGTGNTYEQYF. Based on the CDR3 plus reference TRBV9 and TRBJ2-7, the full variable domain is DSGVTQTPKHLITATGQRVTLRCSPRSGDLSVYWYQQSLDQGLQFLIQYYNGEERAKGNILERFSAQQFPDLHSELNLSSLELGDSALYFCASSQIPGTGNTYEQYFGPGTRLTVT.

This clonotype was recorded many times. For the CDR3, the DNA is TGTGCCAGCAGCCAAGCTGGGACCTACTCCTACGAGCAGTACTTC. Its protein product is CASSQAGTYSYEQYF. The chain is built from TRBV14 and TRBJ2-7, with D perhaps being TRBD1 or TRBD2 (5 bases each). The CDR3 totals 15 residues. V lost 1 base and J 0 bases, leaving 10 bases between the germline ends. The germline V gene encodes CDR1 SGHDN and CDR2 FVKESK.

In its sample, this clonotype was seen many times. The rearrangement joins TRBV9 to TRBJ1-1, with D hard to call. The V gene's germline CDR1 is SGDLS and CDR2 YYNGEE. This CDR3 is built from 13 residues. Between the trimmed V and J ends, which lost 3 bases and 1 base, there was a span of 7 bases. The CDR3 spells CASSGGWNTEAFF. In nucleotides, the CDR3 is TGTGCCAGCAGCGGCGGCTGGAACACTGAAGCTTTCTTT.

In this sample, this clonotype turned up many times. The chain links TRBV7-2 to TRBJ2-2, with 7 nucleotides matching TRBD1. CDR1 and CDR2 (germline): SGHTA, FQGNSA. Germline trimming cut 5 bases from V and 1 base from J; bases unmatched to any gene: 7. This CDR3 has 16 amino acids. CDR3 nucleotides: TGTGCCAGCAGCCCACCTCGGACAGGGAACACCGGGGAGCTGTTTTTT. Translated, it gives CASSPPRTGNTGELFF.

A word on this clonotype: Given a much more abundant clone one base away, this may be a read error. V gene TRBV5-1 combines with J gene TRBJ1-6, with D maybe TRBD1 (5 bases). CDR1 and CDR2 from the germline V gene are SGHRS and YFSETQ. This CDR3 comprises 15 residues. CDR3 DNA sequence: TGCGCCAGCAGCTTGGCCGGTCGAGGGGATTCACCCCTCCGCTTT. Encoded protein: CASSLAGRGDSPLRF.

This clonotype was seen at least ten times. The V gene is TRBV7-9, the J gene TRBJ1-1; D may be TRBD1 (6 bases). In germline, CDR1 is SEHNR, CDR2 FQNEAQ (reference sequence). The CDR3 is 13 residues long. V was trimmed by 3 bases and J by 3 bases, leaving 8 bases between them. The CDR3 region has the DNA TGTGCCAGCAGCTTGTACAGGGACACTGAAGCTTTCTTT. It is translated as CASSLYRDTEAFF.

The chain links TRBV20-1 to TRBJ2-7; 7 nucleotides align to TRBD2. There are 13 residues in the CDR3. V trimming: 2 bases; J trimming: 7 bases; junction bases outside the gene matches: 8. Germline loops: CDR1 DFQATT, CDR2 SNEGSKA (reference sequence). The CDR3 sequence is CSARSPRAGEQYF. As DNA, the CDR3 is TGCAGTGCTAGAAGCCCACGAGCGGGAGAGCAGTACTTC.

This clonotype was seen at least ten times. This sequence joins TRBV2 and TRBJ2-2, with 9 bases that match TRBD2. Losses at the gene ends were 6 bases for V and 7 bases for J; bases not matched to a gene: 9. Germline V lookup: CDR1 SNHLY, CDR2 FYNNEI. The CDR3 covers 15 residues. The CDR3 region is CASREDSGGNGELFF. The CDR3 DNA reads TGTGCCAGCAGAGAGGATAGCGGGGGCAACGGGGAGCTGTTTTTT.

The CDR3 loop reads CARTGRTEAFF. CDR3 in DNA: TGTGCCAGGACAGGGCGTACTGAAGCTTTCTTT. The chain employs TRBV25-1 and TRBJ1-1, with TRBD1 matching 7 bases. Germline values: CDR1 MGHDK, CDR2 SYGVNS. The CDR3 is 11 residues long. The V gene end was trimmed by 9 bases and the J gene end by 5 bases; junction bases not matched to a gene: 3. The full variable domain, completed using reference TRBV25-1 and TRBJ1-1, is EADIYQTPRYLVIGTGKKITLECSQTMGHDKMYWYQQDPGMELHLIHYSYGVNSTEKGDLSSESTVSRIRTEHFPLTLESARPSHTSQYLCARTGRTEAFFGQGTRLTVV.

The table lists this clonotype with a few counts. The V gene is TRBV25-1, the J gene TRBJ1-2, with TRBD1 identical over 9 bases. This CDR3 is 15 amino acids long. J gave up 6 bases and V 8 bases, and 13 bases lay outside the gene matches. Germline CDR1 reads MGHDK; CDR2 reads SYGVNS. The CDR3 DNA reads TGTGCCAGCGTCGATTGGGACAGGGTATCGGATGGCTACACCTTC. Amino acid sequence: CASVDWDRVSDGYTF.

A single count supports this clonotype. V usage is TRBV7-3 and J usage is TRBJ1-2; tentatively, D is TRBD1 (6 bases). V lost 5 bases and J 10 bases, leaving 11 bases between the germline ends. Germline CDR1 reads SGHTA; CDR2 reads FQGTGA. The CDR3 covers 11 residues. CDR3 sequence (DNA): TGTGCCAGCAGCCCCCGGGACACCTACACCTTC. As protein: CASSPRDTYTF.

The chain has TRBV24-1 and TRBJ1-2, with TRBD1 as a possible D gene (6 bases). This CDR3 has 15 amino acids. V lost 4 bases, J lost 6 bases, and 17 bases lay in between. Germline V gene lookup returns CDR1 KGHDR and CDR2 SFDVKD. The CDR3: CATSDQGAGDDGYTF. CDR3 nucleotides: TGTGCCACCAGTGACCAAGGGGCAGGGGACGATGGCTACACCTTC.

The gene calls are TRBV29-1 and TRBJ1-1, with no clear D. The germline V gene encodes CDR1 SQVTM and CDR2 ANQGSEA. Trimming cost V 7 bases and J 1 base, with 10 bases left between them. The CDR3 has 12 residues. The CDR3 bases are TGCAGCGGTGGACCGCAGAACACTGAAGCTTTCTTT. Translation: CSGGPQNTEAFF. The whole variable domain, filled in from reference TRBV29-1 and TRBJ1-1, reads SAVISQKPSRDICQRGTSLTIQCQVDSQVTMMFWYRQQPGQSLTLIATANQGSEATYESGFVIDKFPISRPNLTFSTLTVSNMSPEDSSIYLCSGGPQNTEAFFGQGTRLTVV.

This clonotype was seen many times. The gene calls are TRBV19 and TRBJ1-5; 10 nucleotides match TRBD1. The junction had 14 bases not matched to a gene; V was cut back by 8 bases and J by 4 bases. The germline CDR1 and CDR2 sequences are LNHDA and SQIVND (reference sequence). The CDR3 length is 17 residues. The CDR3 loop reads CASSVGDRGIWNQPQHF. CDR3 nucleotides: TGTGCCAGTTCCGTGGGGGACAGGGGCATATGGAATCAGCCCCAGCATTTT.

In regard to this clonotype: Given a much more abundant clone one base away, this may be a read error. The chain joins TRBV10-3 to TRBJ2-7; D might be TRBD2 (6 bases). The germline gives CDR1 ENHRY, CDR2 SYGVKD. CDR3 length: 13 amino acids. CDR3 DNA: TGTGCCAGCAAGGACGGGAGCTCCTACGAGCGGTACTTC. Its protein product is CASKDGSSYERYF.

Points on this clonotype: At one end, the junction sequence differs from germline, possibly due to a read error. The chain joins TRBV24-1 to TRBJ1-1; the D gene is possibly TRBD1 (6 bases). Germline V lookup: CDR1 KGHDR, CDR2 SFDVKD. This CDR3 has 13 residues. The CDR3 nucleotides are TGTGCCACCAGAGACAGACAGGCTTACGGGACGTCCTTT. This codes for CATRDRQAYGTSF.

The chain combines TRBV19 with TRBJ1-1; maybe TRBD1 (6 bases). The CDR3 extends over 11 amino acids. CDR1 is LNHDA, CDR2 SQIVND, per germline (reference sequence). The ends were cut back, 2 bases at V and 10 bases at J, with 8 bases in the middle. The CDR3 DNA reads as TGTGCCAGTAGTATAAGGGGGGCAGCTTTCTTT. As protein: CASSIRGAAFF.

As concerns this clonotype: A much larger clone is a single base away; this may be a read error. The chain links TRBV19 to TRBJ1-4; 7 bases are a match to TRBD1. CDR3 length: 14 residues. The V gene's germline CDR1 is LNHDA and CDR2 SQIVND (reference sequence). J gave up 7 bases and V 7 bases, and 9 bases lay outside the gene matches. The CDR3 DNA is TGTGCCAGTAAGAATAGACAGGGCAGTGAAAAACTGTTTTTT. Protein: CASKNRQGSEKLFF.